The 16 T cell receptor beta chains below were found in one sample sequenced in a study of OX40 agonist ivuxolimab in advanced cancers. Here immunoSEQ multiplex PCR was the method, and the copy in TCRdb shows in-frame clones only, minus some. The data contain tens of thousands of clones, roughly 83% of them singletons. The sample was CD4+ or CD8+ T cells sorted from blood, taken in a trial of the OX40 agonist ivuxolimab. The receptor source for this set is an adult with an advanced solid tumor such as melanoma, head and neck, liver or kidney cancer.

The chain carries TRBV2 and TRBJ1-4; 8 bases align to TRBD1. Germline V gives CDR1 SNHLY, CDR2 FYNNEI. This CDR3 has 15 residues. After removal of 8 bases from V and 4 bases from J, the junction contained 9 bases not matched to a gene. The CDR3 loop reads CASRRSGQVNEKLFF. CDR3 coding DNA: TGTGCCAGCCGGAGGTCGGGACAGGTTAATGAAAAACTGTTTTTT.

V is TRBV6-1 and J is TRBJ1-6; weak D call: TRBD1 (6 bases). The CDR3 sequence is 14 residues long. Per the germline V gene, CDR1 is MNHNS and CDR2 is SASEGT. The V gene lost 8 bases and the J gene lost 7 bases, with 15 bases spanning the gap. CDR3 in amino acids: CASFPGQSNSPLHF. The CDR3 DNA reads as TGTGCCAGCTTCCCTGGACAGTCCAATTCACCCCTCCACTTT.

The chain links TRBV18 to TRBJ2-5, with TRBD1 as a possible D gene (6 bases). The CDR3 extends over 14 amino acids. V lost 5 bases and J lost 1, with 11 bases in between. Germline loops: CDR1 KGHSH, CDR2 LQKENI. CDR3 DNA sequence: TGTGCCAGCTCAGTGACAGGAGCCCAAGAGACCCAGTACTTC. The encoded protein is CASSVTGAQETQYF. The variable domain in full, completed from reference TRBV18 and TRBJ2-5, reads NAGVMQNPRHLVRRRGQEARLRCSPMKGHSHVYWYRQLPEEGLKFMVYLQKENIIDESGMPKERFSAEFPKEGPSILRIQQVVRGDSAAYFCASSVTGAQETQYFGPGTRLLVL.

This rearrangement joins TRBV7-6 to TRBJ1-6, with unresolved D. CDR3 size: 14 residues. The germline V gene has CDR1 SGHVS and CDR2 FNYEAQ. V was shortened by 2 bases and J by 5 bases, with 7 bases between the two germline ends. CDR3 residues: CASSLSGDNSPLHF. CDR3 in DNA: TGTGCCAGCAGCTTATCCGGGGATAATTCACCCCTCCACTTT.

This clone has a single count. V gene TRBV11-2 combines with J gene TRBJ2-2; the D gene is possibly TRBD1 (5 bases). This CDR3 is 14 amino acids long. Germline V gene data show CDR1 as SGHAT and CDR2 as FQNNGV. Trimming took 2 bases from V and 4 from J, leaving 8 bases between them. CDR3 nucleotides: TGTGCCAGCAGCTTACAGGGTCCCACCGGGGAGCTGTTTTTT. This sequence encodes CASSLQGPTGELFF.

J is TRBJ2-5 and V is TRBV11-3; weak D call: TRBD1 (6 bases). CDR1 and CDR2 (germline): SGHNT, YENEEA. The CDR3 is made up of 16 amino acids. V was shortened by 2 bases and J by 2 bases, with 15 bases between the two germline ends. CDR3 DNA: TGTGCCAGCAGCTTAATGTCACAGGGCTGGCAAGAGACCCAGTACTTC. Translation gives CASSLMSQGWQETQYF. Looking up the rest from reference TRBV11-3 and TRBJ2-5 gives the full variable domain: EAGVVQSPRYKIIEKKQPVAFWCNPISGHNTLYWYLQNLGQGPELLIRYENEEAVDDSQLPKDRFSAERLKGVDSTLKIQPAELGDSAVYLCASSLMSQGWQETQYFGPGTRLLVL.

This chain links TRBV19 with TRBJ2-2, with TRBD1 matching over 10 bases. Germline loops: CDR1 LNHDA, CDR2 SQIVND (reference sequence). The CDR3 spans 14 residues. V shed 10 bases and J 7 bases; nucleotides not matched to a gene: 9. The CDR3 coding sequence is TGTGCCACTATTGACAGGGGGCGCGGCGGGGAGCTGTTTTTT. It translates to CATIDRGRGGELFF.

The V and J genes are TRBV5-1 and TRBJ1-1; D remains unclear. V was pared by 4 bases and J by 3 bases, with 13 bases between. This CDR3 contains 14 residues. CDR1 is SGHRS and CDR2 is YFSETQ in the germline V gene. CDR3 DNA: TGCGCCAGCAGCCGGGAAAGGGCCCACACTGAAGCTTTCTTT. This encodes CASSRERAHTEAFF.

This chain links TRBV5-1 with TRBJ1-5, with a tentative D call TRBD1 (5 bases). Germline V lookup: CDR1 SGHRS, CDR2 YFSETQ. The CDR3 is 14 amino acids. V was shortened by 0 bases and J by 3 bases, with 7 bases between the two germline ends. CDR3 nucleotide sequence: TGCGCCAGCAGCTTGGAAGGGGACAATCAGCCCCAGCATTTT. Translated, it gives CASSLEGDNQPQHF.

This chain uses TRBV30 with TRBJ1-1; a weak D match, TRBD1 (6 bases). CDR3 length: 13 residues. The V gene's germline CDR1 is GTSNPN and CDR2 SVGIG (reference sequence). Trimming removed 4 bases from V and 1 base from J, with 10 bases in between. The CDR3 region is CAWKRTANTEAFF. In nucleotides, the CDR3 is TGTGCCTGGAAGCGGACAGCGAACACTGAAGCTTTCTTT.

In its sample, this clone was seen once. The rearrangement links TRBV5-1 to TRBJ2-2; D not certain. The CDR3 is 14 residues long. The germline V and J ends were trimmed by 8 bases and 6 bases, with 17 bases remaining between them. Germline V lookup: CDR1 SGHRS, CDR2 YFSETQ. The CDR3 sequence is CASNDPGTAGELFF. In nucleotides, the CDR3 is TGCGCCAGTAACGACCCTGGTACCGCCGGGGAGCTGTTTTTT.

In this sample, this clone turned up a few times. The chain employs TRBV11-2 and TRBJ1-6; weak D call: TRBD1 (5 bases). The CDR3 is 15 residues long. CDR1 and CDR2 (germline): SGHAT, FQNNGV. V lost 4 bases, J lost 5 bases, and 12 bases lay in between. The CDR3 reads CASSSGTGNNSPLHF. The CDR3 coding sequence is TGTGCCAGCAGCTCCGGGACGGGGAATAATTCACCCCTCCACTTT.

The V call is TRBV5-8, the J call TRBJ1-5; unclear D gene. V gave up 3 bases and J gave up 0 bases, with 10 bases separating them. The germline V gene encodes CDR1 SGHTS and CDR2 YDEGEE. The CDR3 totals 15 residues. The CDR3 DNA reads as TGTGCCAGCAGCTCTCGTGTTTATAGCAATCAGCCCCAGCATTTT. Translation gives CASSSRVYSNQPQHF. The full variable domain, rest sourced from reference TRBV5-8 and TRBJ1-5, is EAGVTQSPTHLIKTRGQQATLRCSPISGHTSVYWYQQALGLGLQFLLWYDEGEERNRGNFPPRFSGRQFPNYSSELNVNALELEDSALYLCASSSRVYSNQPQHFGDGTRLSIL.

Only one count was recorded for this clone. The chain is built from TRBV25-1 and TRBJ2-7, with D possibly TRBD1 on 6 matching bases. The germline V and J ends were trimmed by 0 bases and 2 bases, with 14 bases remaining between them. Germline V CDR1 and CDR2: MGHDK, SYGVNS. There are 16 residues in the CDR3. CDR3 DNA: TGTGCCAGCAGTGAATATAGAGGGACACAACCCTACGAGCAGTACTTC. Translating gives CASSEYRGTQPYEQYF.

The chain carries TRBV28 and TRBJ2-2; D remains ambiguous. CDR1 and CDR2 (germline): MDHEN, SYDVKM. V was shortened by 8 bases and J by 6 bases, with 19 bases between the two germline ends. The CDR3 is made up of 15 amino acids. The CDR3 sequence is CASVPGQSVAGELFF. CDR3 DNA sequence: TGTGCCAGCGTCCCCGGCCAATCCGTGGCCGGGGAGCTGTTTTTT.

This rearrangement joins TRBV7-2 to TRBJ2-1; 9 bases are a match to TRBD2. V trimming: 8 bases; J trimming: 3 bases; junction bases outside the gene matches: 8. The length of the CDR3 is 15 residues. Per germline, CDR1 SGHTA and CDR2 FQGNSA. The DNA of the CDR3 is TGTGCCAGCTCCCGAGCGGGGGGCCTCTACAATGAGCAGTTCTTC. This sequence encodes CASSRAGGLYNEQFF. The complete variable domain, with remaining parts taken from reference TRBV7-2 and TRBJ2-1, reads GAGVSQSPSNKVTEKGKDVELRCDPISGHTALYWYRQSLGQGLEFLIYFQGNSAPDKSGLPSDRFSAERTGGSVSTLTIQRTQQEDSAVYLCASSRAGGLYNEQFFGPGTRLTVL.